The 27 T cell receptor beta chains in this list originate from one sample, sequenced in a study of regulatory T cells in long-lasting Graves disease. Investigators prepared the TCR beta libraries by applying iRepertoire HTBI primers and Arm-PCR of CDR3 regions. TCRdb processed the multiplex PCR reads anew with MiXCR; each CDR3 protein has one entry. The sample lists hundreds of thousands of distinct CDR3 sequences; roughly 20% were seen once. Time point indicated: persistent/refractory GD, antithyroid drugs over 5 years with positive TRAb. Preparation of the TCR library used RNA extracted from PBMCs. Sequences were derived from peripheral blood mononuclear cells (PBMCs), sampled when the disease was refractory, from a patient treated with antithyroid drugs. The origin of the receptors is a female donor with Graves disease.

The rearrangement uses TRBV6-1 and TRBJ1-1, with D perhaps matching TRBD1 (6 bases). Germline V gives CDR1 MNHNS, CDR2 SASEGT. The CDR3 consists of 12 residues. V was trimmed by 11 bases and J by 1 base, leaving 11 bases between them. The CDR3 region has the DNA TGTGCCGGGGGGCCAGCGAACACTGAAGCTTTCTTT. Translating gives CAGGPANTEAFF.

This clonotype was found a few times. This chain connects TRBV7-3 to TRBJ2-2; possibly TRBD2 for D (5 bases). This CDR3 contains 15 residues. Deletions cut 3 bases from V and 4 bases from J, with 12 bases between. Germline V gives CDR1 SGHTA, CDR2 FQGTGA. CDR3: CASSLGLALTGELFF. The CDR3 bases are TGTGCCAGCAGCTTGGGTCTAGCACTCACCGGGGAGCTGTTTTTT.

There are many counts of this clonotype. The chain has TRBV27 and TRBJ2-7, with a weak D call TRBD1 (6 bases). Trimming stripped 6 bases from V and 2 bases from J, with 17 bases between. Germline CDR1 and CDR2: MNHEY and SMNVEV (reference sequence). The CDR3 totals 15 residues. CDR3 nucleotide sequence: TGTGCCAGCAGATCTAAGGACAGCCAGACCTACGAGCAGTACTTC. Its protein product is CASRSKDSQTYEQYF.

The sample holds many counts of this clonotype. V and J are TRBV2 and TRBJ2-4, with 7 bases matching TRBD1. With V trimmed by 4 bases and J by 1 base, 16 bases remained unmatched. The CDR3 runs to 19 residues. CDR1 is SNHLY and CDR2 is FYNNEI in the germline V gene. CDR3 sequence (DNA): TGTGCCAGCAGTGGATTAGGGACAGCGGACACCGGGGCCAAAAACATTCAGTACTTC. Its translation: CASSGLGTADTGAKNIQYF.

This clonotype has a count of ten or more. V is TRBV13 and J is TRBJ2-2; D is undetermined. The CDR3 has 11 amino acids. V was trimmed by 1 base and J by 9 bases, leaving 3 bases between them. Germline-derived CDR1 and CDR2 are PRHDT and FYEKMQ (reference sequence). CDR3 in DNA: TGTGCCAGCAGCTTAGAAAGGGAGCTGTTTTTT. It codes for CASSLERELFF.

J is TRBJ2-6 and V is TRBV27; the D is unclear. V was trimmed by 4 bases and J by 3 bases, leaving 4 bases between them. Per germline, CDR1 MNHEY and CDR2 SMNVEV (reference sequence). This CDR3 is built from 13 residues. CDR3 in amino acids: CASSWDGANVLTF. The CDR3 DNA follows: TGTGCCAGCAGTTGGGATGGGGCCAACGTCCTGACTTTC.

This clonotype was counted at least ten times. This sequence joins TRBV12-3 or TRBV12-4 and TRBJ1-4, with no clear D. CDR3 length: 14 residues. V was trimmed by 3 bases and J by 7 bases, leaving 12 bases between them. This chain's CDR3 is CASSFRAGSEKLFF. CDR3 nucleotide sequence: TGTGCCAGCAGTTTCCGCGCAGGAAGTGAAAAACTGTTTTTT.

This clonotype was recorded many times. V and J are TRBV7-6 and TRBJ2-2; D not certain. In germline, CDR1 is SGHVS, CDR2 FNYEAQ. The CDR3 has 16 residues. V lost 1 base to trimming and J lost 0 bases, with 9 bases between them. This CDR3 is CASSLGALTNTGELFF. CDR3 nucleotides: TGTGCCAGCAGCTTAGGGGCGCTAACGAACACCGGGGAGCTGTTTTTT.

This clonotype was seen a handful of times. The chain carries TRBV7-9 and TRBJ1-5, with D perhaps matching TRBD1 (6 bases). From germline, CDR1 is SEHNR and CDR2 FQNEAQ (reference sequence). The CDR3 runs to 13 residues. Trimming left V 1 base short and J 9 bases short, with 10 bases between. CDR3 in amino acids: CASSLGGARPQHF. CDR3 sequence (DNA): TGTGCCAGCAGCTTAGGGGGGGCGCGGCCCCAGCATTTT.

As for this clonotype: Given a much more abundant clone one base away, this may be a read error. This chain uses TRBV29-1 with TRBJ2-2; 8 nucleotides line up with TRBD1. Germline CDR1 and CDR2: SQVTM and ANQGSEA. J was trimmed by 4 bases and V by 7 bases; bases with no gene match: 8. The CDR3 length is 14 residues. DNA of the CDR3: TGCAGCGCTGGCAGGGGGCTCGGCACCGGGGAGCTGTTTTTT. Translating it yields CSAGRGLGTGELFF.

This clonotype was counted a few times. V gene TRBV12-3 or TRBV12-4 combines with J gene TRBJ1-5; TRBD1 might be the D (6 bases). The CDR3 length is 14 residues. V shed 7 bases and J shed 3 bases, with 13 bases lying between them. The CDR3 loop is CASTGGQINQPQHF. CDR3 DNA: TGTGCCAGCACCGGCGGACAGATCAATCAGCCCCAGCATTTT.

This clonotype was counted ten times or more. The chain uses TRBV28 and TRBJ1-1; TRBD1 might be the D (5 bases). V lost 5 bases and J lost 5, with 15 bases in between. This CDR3 has 14 amino acids. CDR1 and CDR2 (germline): MDHEN, SYDVKM. The CDR3 sequence is CASSQALAGTEAFF. The CDR3 DNA reads TGTGCCAGCAGTCAAGCCTTAGCAGGGACTGAAGCTTTCTTT. Filled out from reference TRBV28 and TRBJ1-1, the complete variable domain reads DVKVTQSSRYLVKRTGEKVFLECVQDMDHENMFWYRQDPGLGLRLIYFSYDVKMKEKGDIPEGYSVSREKKERFSLILESASTNQTSMYLCASSQALAGTEAFFGQGTRLTVV.

The chain is built from TRBV6-1 and TRBJ2-7, with TRBD2 matching 11 bases. V gave up 7 bases and J gave up 3 bases; unmatched junction bases: 5. The CDR3 sequence is 14 residues long. Germline CDR1 reads MNHNS; CDR2 reads SASEGT. CDR3 in DNA: TGTGCCAGCAAAAAAACTAGCGGGAGCTACGAGCAGTACTTC. Its translation is CASKKTSGSYEQYF.

Many counts were recorded for this clonotype. CDR3 DNA sequence: TGTGCCAGCAGTCAGGACAGGGGGGACATTCAGTACTTC. Its protein is CASSQDRGDIQYF. V gene TRBV28 combines with J gene TRBJ2-4, with 10 bases lining up with TRBD1. The germline gives CDR1 MDHEN, CDR2 SYDVKM. V dropped 5 bases and J dropped 8; count of bases not matched to a gene: 3. This CDR3 contains 13 residues.

This clonotype was observed at least ten times. This chain joins TRBV27 and TRBJ1-6; the D gene is possibly TRBD1 (5 bases). Germline values: CDR1 MNHEY, CDR2 SMNVEV (reference sequence). The CDR3 contains 13 residues. Trimming took off 10 bases at V and 3 bases at J, with 10 bases between the two ends. CDR3 DNA: TGTGCCACCGGACACCTCTATAATTCACCCCTCCACTTT. It encodes CATGHLYNSPLHF.

The genes are TRBV5-1 and TRBJ1-2; D not resolved. The CDR3 totals 13 residues. The V end lost 0 bases, the J end lost 5 bases, and 8 bases lay between the germline ends. Germline CDR1 SGHRS, CDR2 YFSETQ. The CDR3 loop is CASSLDNFYGYTF. CDR3 nucleotide sequence: TGCGCCAGCAGCTTGGACAACTTTTATGGCTACACCTTC.

This clonotype appeared many times. The genes are TRBV2 and TRBJ1-2; no firm D call. Germline V gene lookup returns CDR1 SNHLY and CDR2 FYNNEI. The CDR3 spans 16 residues. V was cut by 0 bases and J by 0 bases, with 11 bases left in between. This CDR3 is CASSEALRAANYGYTF. The DNA of the CDR3 is TGTGCCAGCAGTGAAGCGCTGAGGGCTGCTAACTATGGCTACACCTTC. Drawing the rest from reference TRBV2 and TRBJ1-2, the complete variable domain is EPEVTQTPSHQVTQMGQEVILRCVPISNHLYFYWYRQILGQKVEFLVSFYNNEISEKSEIFDDQFSVERPDGSNFTLKIRSTKLEDSAMYFCASSEALRAANYGYTFGSGTRLTVV.

This clonotype was observed a handful of times. The chain joins TRBV18 to TRBJ2-5; perhaps TRBD1 as D (6 bases). Germline V gene sequence: CDR1 KGHSH, CDR2 LQKENI. CDR3 length equals 14 residues. V was cut by 3 bases and J by 1 base, with 9 bases left in between. This chain's CDR3 is CASSPLGAQETQYF. The CDR3 region has the DNA TGTGCCAGCTCACCCCTGGGGGCCCAAGAGACCCAGTACTTC. The whole variable domain, filled in from reference TRBV18 and TRBJ2-5, reads NAGVMQNPRHLVRRRGQEARLRCSPMKGHSHVYWYRQLPEEGLKFMVYLQKENIIDESGMPKERFSAEFPKEGPSILRIQQVVRGDSAAYFCASSPLGAQETQYFGPGTRLLVL.

This clonotype was detected only a few times. The rearrangement uses TRBV5-1 and TRBJ2-7, with D maybe TRBD1 (6 bases). The CDR3 spans 13 residues. Germline CDR1 SGHRS, CDR2 YFSETQ. V lost 6 bases and J 3 bases, leaving 13 bases between the germline ends. CDR3 coding DNA: TGCGCCAGCACCGGGGACACCATCTACGAGCAGTACTTC. Translating gives CASTGDTIYEQYF.

This clonotype has just a few counts. The chain joins TRBV11-2 to TRBJ2-3; 12 positions match TRBD2. The CDR3 length is 16 residues. CDR1 SGHAT and CDR2 FQNNGV come from the germline V gene. The ends lost 5 bases at V and 4 bases at J; junction bases unmatched: 7. CDR3 DNA sequence: TGTGCCAGCAGCCACGGACTAGCGGGATACGCAGATACGCAGTATTTT. Translating it yields CASSHGLAGYADTQYF.

This chain connects TRBV6-2 or TRBV6-3 to TRBJ2-3; TRBD2 agrees at 16 bases. Trimming removed 8 bases from V and 4 bases from J; junction bases left unmatched: 9. The CDR3 is made up of 17 amino acids. Germline CDR1 MNHEY, CDR2 SVGEGT. CDR3 sequence: CASSNLGLAGGPDTQYF. CDR3 in DNA: TGTGCCAGCTCGAACTTGGGACTAGCGGGAGGGCCAGATACGCAGTATTTT.

This clonotype has at least ten counts. V usage is TRBV28 and J usage is TRBJ1-2; D call uncertain. V was shortened by 6 bases and J by 5 bases, with 13 bases between the two germline ends. CDR1 is MDHEN, CDR2 SYDVKM, per germline. This CDR3 is built from 13 residues. The CDR3 region is CASSLRQDYGYTF. CDR3 DNA: TGTGCCAGCAGCTTAAGGCAGGATTATGGCTACACCTTC.

This clonotype appeared many times. This chain links TRBV28 with TRBJ1-2, with D possibly matching TRBD1 (5 bases). CDR3 length equals 16 residues. Germline CDR1 and CDR2: MDHEN and SYDVKM. Trimming removed 1 base at V and 4 bases at J, with 16 bases between. The CDR3 bases are TGTGCCAGCAGTTTATCGGGCAGGGTTGGTGGCTATGGCTACACCTTC. Residues: CASSLSGRVGGYGYTF.

This clonotype was counted many times. The chain has TRBV28 and TRBJ2-7; maybe TRBD1 (5 bases). Trimming removed 5 bases at V and 4 bases at J, with 18 bases between. The germline gives CDR1 MDHEN, CDR2 SYDVKM. CDR3 length: 15 residues. As DNA, the CDR3 is TGTGCCAGCAGTACTTTAAACGGACACGGTTACGAGCAGTACTTC. Translation gives CASSTLNGHGYEQYF.

There are a few counts of this clonotype. The genes are TRBV7-2 and TRBJ2-7; TRBD1 matches 7 bases. The CDR3 runs 15 residues. V trimming: 2 bases; J trimming: 2 bases; junction bases outside the gene matches: 6. Per germline, CDR1 SGHTA and CDR2 FQGNSA. CDR3 in amino acids: CASSLSGTETYEQYF. The CDR3 bases are TGTGCCAGCAGCTTATCCGGGACAGAGACCTACGAGCAGTACTTC.

The V call is TRBV28, the J call TRBJ2-1; 10 positions agree with TRBD2. Germline V CDR1 and CDR2: MDHEN, SYDVKM. V lost 2 bases, J lost 9 bases, and 7 bases stayed unmatched. There are 15 residues in the CDR3. The CDR3 bases are TGTGCCAGCAGTTTAGAATTAGCGGGAGGCTCTGAGCAGTTCTTC. Its protein is CASSLELAGGSEQFF.

A few counts support this clonotype. The V and J genes are TRBV29-1 and TRBJ2-7; D may be TRBD2 (5 bases). The CDR3 is made up of 11 amino acids. Germline CDR1 reads SQVTM; CDR2 reads ANQGSEA. The CDR3 nucleotides are TGCACTGGCTTAGTGGGAGACGAGCAGTACTTC. Protein product: CTGLVGDEQYF.